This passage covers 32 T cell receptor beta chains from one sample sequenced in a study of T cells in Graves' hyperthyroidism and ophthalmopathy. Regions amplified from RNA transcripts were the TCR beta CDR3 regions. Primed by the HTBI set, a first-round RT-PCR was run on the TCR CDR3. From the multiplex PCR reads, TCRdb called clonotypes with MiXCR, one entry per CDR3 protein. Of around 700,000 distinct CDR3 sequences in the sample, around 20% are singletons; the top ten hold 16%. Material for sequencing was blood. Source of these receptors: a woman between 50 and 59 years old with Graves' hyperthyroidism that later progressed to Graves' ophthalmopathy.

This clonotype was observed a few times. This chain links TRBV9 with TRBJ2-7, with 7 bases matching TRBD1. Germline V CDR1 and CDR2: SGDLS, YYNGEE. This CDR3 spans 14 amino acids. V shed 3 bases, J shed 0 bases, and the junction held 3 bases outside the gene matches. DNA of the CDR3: TGTGCCAGCAGCGCCTGGGACAGCTCCTACGAGCAGTACTTC. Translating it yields CASSAWDSSYEQYF.

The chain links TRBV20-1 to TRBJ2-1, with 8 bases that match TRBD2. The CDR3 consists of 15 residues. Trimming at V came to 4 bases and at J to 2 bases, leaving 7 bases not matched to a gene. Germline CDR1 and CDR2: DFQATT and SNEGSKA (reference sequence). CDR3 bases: TGCAGTGCTACCACGGGGCGGGGGGCCTACAATGAGCAGTTCTTC. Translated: CSATTGRGAYNEQFF.

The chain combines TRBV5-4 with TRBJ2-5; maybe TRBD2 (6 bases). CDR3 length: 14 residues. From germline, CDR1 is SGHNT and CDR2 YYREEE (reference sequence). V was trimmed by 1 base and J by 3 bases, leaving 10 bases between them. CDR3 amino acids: CASSLRGSEETQYF. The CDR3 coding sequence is TGTGCCAGCAGCTTGCGGGGGTCGGAAGAGACCCAGTACTTC.

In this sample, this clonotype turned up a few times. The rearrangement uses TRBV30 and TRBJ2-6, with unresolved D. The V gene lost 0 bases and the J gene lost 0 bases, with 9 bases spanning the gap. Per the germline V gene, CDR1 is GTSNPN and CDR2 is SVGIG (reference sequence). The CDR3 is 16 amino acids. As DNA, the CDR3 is TGTGCCTGGAGTGTGTGGGTGTACTCTGGGGCCAACGTCCTGACTTTC. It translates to CAWSVWVYSGANVLTF.

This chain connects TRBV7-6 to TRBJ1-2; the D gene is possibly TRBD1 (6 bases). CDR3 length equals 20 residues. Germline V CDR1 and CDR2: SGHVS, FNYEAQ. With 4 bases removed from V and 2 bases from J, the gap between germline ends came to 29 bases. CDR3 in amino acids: CASSYPTLAGEGPLNYGYTF. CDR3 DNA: TGTGCCAGCAGCTATCCTACTCTAGCAGGGGAAGGTCCTTTGAACTATGGCTACACCTTC.

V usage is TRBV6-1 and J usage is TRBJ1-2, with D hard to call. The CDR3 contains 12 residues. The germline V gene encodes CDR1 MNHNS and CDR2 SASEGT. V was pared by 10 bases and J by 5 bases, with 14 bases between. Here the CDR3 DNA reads TGTGCCACGAAAAGGACGGCGTATGGCTACACCTTC. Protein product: CATKRTAYGYTF.

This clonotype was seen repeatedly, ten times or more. For the CDR3, the DNA is TGTGCCAGCAACCTGGGGGGGGTGAGGACTGAAGCTTTCTTT. This translates into CASNLGGVRTEAFF. The chain combines TRBV5-6 with TRBJ1-1, with a tentative D call TRBD1 (5 bases). V shed 6 bases and J shed 5 bases, with 17 bases lying between them. The CDR3 totals 14 residues. Germline CDR1 SGHDT, CDR2 YYEEEE.

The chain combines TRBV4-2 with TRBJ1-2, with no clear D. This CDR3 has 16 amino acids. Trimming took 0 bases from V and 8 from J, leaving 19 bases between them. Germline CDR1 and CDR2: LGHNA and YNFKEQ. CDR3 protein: CASSQDPDPLVGGYTF. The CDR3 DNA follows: TGTGCCAGCAGCCAAGACCCCGACCCTCTGGTGGGGGGCTACACCTTC.

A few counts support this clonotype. The CDR3 sequence: CASSPITGGVTTNEKLFF. CDR3 DNA: TGTGCCAGCTCACCTATAACAGGGGGCGTCACAACTAATGAAAAACTGTTTTTT. The chain joins TRBV18 to TRBJ1-4; 9 positions agree with TRBD1. This CDR3 contains 18 residues. CDR1 and CDR2 from the germline V gene are KGHSH and LQKENI. V shed 3 bases, J shed 0 bases, and the junction held 8 bases outside the gene matches. The variable domain in full, completed from reference TRBV18 and TRBJ1-4, reads NAGVMQNPRHLVRRRGQEARLRCSPMKGHSHVYWYRQLPEEGLKFMVYLQKENIIDESGMPKERFSAEFPKEGPSILRIQQVVRGDSAAYFCASSPITGGVTTNEKLFFGSGTQLSVL.

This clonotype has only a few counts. The CDR3 here is CASNGRINSPLHF. In nucleotides, the CDR3 is TGTGCCAGTAACGGACGGATAAATTCACCCCTCCACTTT. The chain combines TRBV19 with TRBJ1-6; D not resolved. V was trimmed by 7 bases and J by 7 bases, leaving 11 bases between them. Germline-derived CDR1 and CDR2 are LNHDA and SQIVND (reference sequence). The CDR3 loop spans 13 amino acids. The full variable domain, with the rest looked up from reference TRBV19 and TRBJ1-6, is DGGITQSPKYLFRKEGQNVTLSCEQNLNHDAMYWYRQDPGQGLRLIYYSQIVNDFQKGDIAEGYSVSREKKESFPLTVTSAQKNPTAFYLCASNGRINSPLHFGNGTRLTVT.

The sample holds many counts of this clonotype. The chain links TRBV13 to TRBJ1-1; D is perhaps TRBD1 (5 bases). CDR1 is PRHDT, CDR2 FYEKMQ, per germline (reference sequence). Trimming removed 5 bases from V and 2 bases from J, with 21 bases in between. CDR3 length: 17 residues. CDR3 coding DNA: TGTGCCAGCAGCCTGGGGCCTTCTTGGGGCCCAAACACTGAAGCTTTCTTT. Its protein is CASSLGPSWGPNTEAFF.

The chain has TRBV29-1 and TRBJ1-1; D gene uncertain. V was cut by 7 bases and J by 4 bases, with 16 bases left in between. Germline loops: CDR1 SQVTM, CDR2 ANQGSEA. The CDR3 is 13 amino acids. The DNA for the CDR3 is TGCAGCGCCGCGGGATTTGTCGGCACTGAAGCTTTCTTT. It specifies CSAAGFVGTEAFF.

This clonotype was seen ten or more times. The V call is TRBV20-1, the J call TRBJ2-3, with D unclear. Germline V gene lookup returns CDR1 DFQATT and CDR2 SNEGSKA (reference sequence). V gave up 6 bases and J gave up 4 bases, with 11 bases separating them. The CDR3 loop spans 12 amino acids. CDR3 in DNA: TGCAGTGCCCATCTGGTGGCAGATACGCAGTATTTT. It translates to CSAHLVADTQYF.

CDR3 amino acids: CASSLGGTGTGEYIQYF. CDR3 sequence (DNA): TGTGCCAGCAGCTTGGGGGGTACCGGGACAGGGGAATACATTCAGTACTTC. J is TRBJ2-4 and V is TRBV5-4, with 10 bases fitting TRBD1. The CDR3 has 17 residues. In germline, CDR1 is SGHNT, CDR2 YYREEE (reference sequence). J lost 8 bases, V lost 0 bases, and 11 bases had no gene match.

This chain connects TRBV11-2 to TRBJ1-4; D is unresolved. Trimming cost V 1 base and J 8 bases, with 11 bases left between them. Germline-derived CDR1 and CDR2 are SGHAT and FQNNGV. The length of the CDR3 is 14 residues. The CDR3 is CASSLVTRAEKLFF. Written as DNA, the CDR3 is TGTGCCAGCAGCTTAGTCACTAGGGCCGAAAAACTGTTTTTT.

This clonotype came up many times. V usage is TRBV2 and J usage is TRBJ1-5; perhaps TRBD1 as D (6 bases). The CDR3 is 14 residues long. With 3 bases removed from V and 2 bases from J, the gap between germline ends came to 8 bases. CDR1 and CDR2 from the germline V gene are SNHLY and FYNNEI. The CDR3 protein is CASSEYRGNQPQHF. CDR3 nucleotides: TGTGCCAGCAGTGAGTACAGGGGCAATCAGCCCCAGCATTTT.

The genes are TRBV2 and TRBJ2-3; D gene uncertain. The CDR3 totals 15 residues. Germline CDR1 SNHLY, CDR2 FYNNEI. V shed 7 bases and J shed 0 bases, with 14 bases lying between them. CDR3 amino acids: CASTPGFASTDTQYF. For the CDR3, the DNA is TGTGCCAGCACACCGGGCTTCGCTAGCACAGATACGCAGTATTTT.

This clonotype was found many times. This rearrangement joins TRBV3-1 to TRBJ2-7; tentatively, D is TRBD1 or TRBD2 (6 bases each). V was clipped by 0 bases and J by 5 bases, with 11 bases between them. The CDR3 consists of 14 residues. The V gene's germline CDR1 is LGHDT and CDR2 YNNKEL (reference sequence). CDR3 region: CASSQEVGGHEQYF. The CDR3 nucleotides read TGTGCCAGCAGCCAAGAGGTTGGGGGGCACGAGCAGTACTTC.

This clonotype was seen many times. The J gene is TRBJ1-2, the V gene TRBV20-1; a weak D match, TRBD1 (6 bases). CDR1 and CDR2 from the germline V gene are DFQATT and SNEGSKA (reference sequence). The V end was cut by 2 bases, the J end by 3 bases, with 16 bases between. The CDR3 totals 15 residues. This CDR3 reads CSARPVAGADYGYTF. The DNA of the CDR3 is TGCAGTGCTAGACCTGTTGCGGGGGCGGACTATGGCTACACCTTC.

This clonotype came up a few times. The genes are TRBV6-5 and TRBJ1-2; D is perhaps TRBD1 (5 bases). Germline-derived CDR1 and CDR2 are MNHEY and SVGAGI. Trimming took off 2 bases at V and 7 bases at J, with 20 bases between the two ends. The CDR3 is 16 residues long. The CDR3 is CASSYLAGRVGGGYTF. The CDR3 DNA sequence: TGTGCCAGCAGTTACCTTGCTGGCAGGGTGGGGGGTGGCTACACCTTC.

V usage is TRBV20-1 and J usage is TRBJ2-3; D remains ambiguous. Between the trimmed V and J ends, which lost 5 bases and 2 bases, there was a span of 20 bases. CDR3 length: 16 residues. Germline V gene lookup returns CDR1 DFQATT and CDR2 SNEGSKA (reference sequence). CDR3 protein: CSAGSSLRRYTDTQYF. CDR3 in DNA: TGCAGTGCTGGATCCTCTTTGCGGAGATACACAGATACGCAGTATTTT.

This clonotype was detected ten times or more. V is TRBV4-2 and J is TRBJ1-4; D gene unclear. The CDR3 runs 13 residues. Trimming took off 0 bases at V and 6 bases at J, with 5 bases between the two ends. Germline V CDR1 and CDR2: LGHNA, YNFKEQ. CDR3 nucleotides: TGTGCCAGCAGCCAAGATTTCGATGAAAAACTGTTTTTT. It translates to CASSQDFDEKLFF.

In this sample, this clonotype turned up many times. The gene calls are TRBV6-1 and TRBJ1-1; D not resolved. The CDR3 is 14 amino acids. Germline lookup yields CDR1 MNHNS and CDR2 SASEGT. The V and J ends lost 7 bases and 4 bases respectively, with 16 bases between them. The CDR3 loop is CASNSEGKGTEAFF. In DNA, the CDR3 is TGTGCCAGCAACTCGGAGGGCAAGGGCACTGAAGCTTTCTTT.

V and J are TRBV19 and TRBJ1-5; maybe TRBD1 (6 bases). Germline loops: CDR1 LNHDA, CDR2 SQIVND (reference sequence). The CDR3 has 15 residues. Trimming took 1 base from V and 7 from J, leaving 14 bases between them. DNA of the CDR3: TGTGCCAGTAGTATAGTAGGGGGGCTGGAACAGCCCCAGCATTTT. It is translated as CASSIVGGLEQPQHF.

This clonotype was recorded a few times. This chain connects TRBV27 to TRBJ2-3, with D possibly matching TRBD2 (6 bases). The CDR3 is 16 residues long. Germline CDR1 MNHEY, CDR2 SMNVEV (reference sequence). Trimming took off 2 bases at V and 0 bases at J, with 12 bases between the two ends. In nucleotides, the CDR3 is TGTGCCAGCAGTTTACTGCGGGGTACCAGCACAGATACGCAGTATTTT. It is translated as CASSLLRGTSTDTQYF.

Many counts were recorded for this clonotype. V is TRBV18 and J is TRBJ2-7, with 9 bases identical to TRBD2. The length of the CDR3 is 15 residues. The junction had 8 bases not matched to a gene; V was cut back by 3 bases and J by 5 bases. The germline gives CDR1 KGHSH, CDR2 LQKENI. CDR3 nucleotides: TGTGCCAGCTCACCTAGCGGGAGTACACGGAACGAGCAGTACTTC. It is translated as CASSPSGSTRNEQYF.

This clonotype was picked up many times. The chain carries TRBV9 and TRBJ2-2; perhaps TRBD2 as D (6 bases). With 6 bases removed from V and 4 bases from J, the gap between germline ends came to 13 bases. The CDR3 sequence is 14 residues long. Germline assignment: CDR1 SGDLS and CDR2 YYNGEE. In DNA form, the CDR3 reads TGTGCCAGCAATGGAGGAGGGGCCACCGGGGAGCTGTTTTTT. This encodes CASNGGGATGELFF.

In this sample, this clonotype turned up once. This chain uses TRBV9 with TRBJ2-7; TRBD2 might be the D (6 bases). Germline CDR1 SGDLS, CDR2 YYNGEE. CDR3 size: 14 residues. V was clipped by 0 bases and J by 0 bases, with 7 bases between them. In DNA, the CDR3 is TGTGCCAGCAGCGTAGAGGACTACTCCTACGAGCAGTACTTC. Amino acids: CASSVEDYSYEQYF.

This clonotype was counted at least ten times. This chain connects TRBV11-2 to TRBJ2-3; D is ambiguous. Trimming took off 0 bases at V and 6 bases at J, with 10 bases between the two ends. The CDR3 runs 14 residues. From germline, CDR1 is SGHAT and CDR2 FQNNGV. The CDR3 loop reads CASSLDAGSDTQYF. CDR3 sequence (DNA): TGTGCCAGCAGCTTAGATGCCGGGTCCGATACGCAGTATTTT. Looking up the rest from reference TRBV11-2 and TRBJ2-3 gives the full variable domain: EAGVAQSPRYKIIEKRQSVAFWCNPISGHATLYWYQQILGQGPKLLIQFQNNGVVDDSQLPKDRFSAERLKGVDSTLKIQPAKLEDSAVYLCASSLDAGSDTQYFGPGTRLTVL.

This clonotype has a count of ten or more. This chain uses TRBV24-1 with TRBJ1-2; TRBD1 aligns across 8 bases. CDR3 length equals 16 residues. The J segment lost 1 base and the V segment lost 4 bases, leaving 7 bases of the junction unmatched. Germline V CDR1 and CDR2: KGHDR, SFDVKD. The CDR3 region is CATSERTGNNNYGYTF. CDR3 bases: TGTGCCACCAGTGAAAGGACAGGGAACAATAACTATGGCTACACCTTC.

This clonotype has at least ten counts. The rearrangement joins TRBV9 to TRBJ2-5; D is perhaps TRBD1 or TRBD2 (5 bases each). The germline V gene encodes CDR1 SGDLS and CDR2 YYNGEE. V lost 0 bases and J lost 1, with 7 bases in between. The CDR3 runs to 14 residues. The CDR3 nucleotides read TGTGCCAGCAGCGTAGATGGGGGCCAAGAGACCCAGTACTTC. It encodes CASSVDGGQETQYF.

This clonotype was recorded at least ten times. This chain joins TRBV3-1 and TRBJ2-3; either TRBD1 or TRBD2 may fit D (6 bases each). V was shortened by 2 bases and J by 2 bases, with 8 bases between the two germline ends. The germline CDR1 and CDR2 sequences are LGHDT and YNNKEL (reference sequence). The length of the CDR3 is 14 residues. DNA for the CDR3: TGTGCCAGCAGCCAAAGGGGGGCCACAGATACGCAGTATTTT. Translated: CASSQRGATDTQYF.